This T cell receptor (beta chain) came from a study of blood T cell repertoires in COVID-19. Study summary: From T cells, B-cell-depleted T cells, or PBMCs came the material, which was cDNA or gDNA.

This clone occurred once. Authors' analysis steps: The assay estimated nucleated cells by amplifying reference gene primers. TCRdb's table, derived via immunoSEQ multiplex PCR, lists solely in-frame clones and lacks some. That table furnishes V, J and clone size, whereas the DNA furnished D and trimming. The sample holds under 500,000 clones, around 90% seen once. Germline V gives CDR1 SGHNT, CDR2 YYREEE (reference sequence). This CDR3 region has 15 residues. V shed 4 bases, J shed 0 bases, and the junction held 3 bases outside the gene matches. Assignments of participants to cohorts depended upon their own reported clinical history.

This receptor was identified in a woman younger than 35 with acute COVID-19. The chain employs TRBV5-4 and TRBJ2-2, with TRBD2 matching 7 bases. The sequenced sample consisted of PBMCs or T cells enriched from blood (not recorded which). CDR3 amino acids: CASSASGTNTGELFF. CDR3 nucleotides: TGTGCCAGCAGCGCAAGCGGGACGAACACCGGGGAGCTGTTTTTT.